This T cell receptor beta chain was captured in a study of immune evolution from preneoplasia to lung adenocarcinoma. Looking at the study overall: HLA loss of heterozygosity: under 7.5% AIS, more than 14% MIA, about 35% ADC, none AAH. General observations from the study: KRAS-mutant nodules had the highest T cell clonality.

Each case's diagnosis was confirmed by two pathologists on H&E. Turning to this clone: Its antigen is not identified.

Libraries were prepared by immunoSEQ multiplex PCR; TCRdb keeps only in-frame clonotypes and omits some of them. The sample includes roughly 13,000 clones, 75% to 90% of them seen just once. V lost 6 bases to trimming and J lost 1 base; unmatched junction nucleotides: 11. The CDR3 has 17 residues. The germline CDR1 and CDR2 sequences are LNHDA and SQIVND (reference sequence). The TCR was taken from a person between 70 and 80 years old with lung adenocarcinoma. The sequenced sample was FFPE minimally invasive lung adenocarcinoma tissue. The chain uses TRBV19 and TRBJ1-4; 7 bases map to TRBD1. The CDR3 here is CASRKTGGTVTNEKLFF. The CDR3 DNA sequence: TGTGCCAGTAGGAAAACGGGGGGGACAGTAACTAATGAAAAACTGTTTTTT.